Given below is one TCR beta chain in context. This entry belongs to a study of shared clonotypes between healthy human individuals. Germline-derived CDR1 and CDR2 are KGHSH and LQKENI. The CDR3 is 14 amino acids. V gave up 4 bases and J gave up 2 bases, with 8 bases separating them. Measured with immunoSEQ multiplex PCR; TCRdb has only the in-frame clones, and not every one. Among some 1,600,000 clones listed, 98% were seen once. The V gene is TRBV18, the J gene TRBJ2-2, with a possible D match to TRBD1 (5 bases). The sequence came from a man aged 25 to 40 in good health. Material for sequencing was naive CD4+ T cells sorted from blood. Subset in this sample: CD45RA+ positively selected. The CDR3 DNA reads TGTGCCAGCTCACGGGGCCTTAACACCGGGGAGCTGTTTTTT. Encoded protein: CASSRGLNTGELFF.